One and the same sample provided the 32 T cell receptor beta chains below, sequenced in a study of cytomegalovirus exposure and HLA in healthy donors. Researchers ran the PCR with 60 Vbeta and 13 Jbeta primers. Method: immunoSEQ multiplex PCR; TCRdb's copy keeps in-frame clones and lacks some. The sample yields around 200,000 clones, approximately 88% seen once. What was sequenced was PBMCs. These receptors came from a woman in her 50s in good health and CMV-seropositive.

The chain is built from TRBV6-5 and TRBJ2-5, with TRBD1 matching over 7 bases. Losses at the gene ends were 6 bases for V and 5 bases for J; bases not matched to a gene: 6. CDR1 MNHEY and CDR2 SVGAGI come from the germline V gene. The CDR3 has 13 residues. The CDR3 DNA follows: TGTGCCAGCAGATCGACAGGGTTGGAGACCCAGTACTTC. Translating it yields CASRSTGLETQYF.

This sequence joins TRBV5-6 and TRBJ2-4; 7 positions match TRBD1. J gave up 5 bases and V 4 bases, and 6 bases lay outside the gene matches. Germline CDR1 and CDR2: SGHDT and YYEEEE. The CDR3 totals 14 residues. The CDR3 DNA reads TGTGCCAGCAGCGCCTGGGACAGACAAAACATTCAGTACTTC. As protein: CASSAWDRQNIQYF.

The chain carries TRBV2 and TRBJ2-2; the match to TRBD2 covers 11 bases. V shed 5 bases and J 4 bases; nucleotides not matched to a gene: 3. The CDR3 is 15 amino acids. Germline V gene sequence: CDR1 SNHLY, CDR2 FYNNEI. The CDR3 loop reads CASSLAGGPTGELFF. The CDR3 DNA is TGTGCCAGCAGTTTAGCGGGGGGGCCCACCGGGGAGCTGTTTTTT.

V is TRBV27 and J is TRBJ2-7; 8 nucleotides match TRBD2. Germline CDR1 and CDR2: MNHEY and SMNVEV (reference sequence). V lost 5 bases to trimming and J lost 2 bases; unmatched junction nucleotides: 8. The CDR3 has 15 residues. CDR3 DNA sequence: TGTGCCAGCAGTACATACCCCGGGGGGGCCTACGAGCAGTACTTC. The encoded protein is CASSTYPGGAYEQYF.

This chain joins TRBV27 and TRBJ1-2; 7 bases fit TRBD1. The CDR3 contains 13 residues. V lost 6 bases, J lost 3 bases, and 4 bases stayed unmatched. Per germline, CDR1 MNHEY and CDR2 SMNVEV (reference sequence). The CDR3 reads CASRMGQYYGYTF. In DNA, the CDR3 is TGTGCCAGCAGGATGGGACAGTACTATGGCTACACCTTC.

The chain employs TRBV4-2 and TRBJ1-5, with 7 bases lining up with TRBD1. Germline loops: CDR1 LGHNA, CDR2 YNFKEQ. The length of the CDR3 is 16 residues. The J segment lost 3 bases and the V segment lost 0 bases, leaving 5 bases of the junction unmatched. Here the CDR3 reads CASSQDLGGHNQPQHF. CDR3 sequence (DNA): TGTGCCAGCAGCCAAGATTTAGGGGGCCACAATCAGCCCCAGCATTTT.

The genes are TRBV10-3 and TRBJ2-3; 9 bases are shared with TRBD2. The CDR3 spans 16 residues. Trimming cost V 6 bases and J 6 bases; bases outside gene matches: 13. Germline CDR1 is ENHRY and CDR2 is SYGVKD. The CDR3, as DNA: TGTGCCATCAGCAGATATAGCGGGGGTGACGACGATACGCAGTATTTT. Residues: CAISRYSGGDDDTQYF.

This sequence joins TRBV10-2 and TRBJ1-1; D might be TRBD1 (6 bases). V lost 6 bases and J 2 bases, leaving 16 bases between the germline ends. The germline gives CDR1 WSHSY, CDR2 SAAADI. CDR3 size: 15 residues. CDR3 in DNA: TGCGCCAGCAGAGGGGCGGGGGACACTAACACTGAAGCTTTCTTT. Residues: CASRGAGDTNTEAFF.

The chain employs TRBV29-1 and TRBJ2-3, with D maybe TRBD2 (5 bases). The CDR3 totals 14 residues. V lost 4 bases, J lost 0 bases, and 11 bases lay in between. CDR1 SQVTM and CDR2 ANQGSEA come from the germline V gene. CDR3 DNA sequence: TGCAGCGTTGCCGGGATTTCGAGCACAGATACGCAGTATTTT. This translates into CSVAGISSTDTQYF.

The chain links TRBV13 to TRBJ1-2, with D tentatively TRBD1 (5 bases). Germline CDR1 and CDR2: PRHDT and FYEKMQ (reference sequence). Trimming removed 6 bases at V and 6 bases at J, with 11 bases between. The CDR3 extends over 12 amino acids. The CDR3 reads CASSKRTHGYTF. CDR3 in DNA: TGTGCCAGCAGTAAAAGGACACATGGCTACACCTTC.

V is TRBV7-8 and J is TRBJ1-1; 10 bases line up with TRBD1. The V gene end was trimmed by 1 base and the J gene end by 5 bases; junction bases not matched to a gene: 4. Germline lookup yields CDR1 SGHVS and CDR2 FQNEAQ. The CDR3 has 15 residues. The CDR3 sequence: CASSLGGTGVTEAFF. The CDR3 region has the DNA TGTGCCAGCAGCTTAGGGGGGACAGGGGTGACTGAAGCTTTCTTT.

As DNA, the CDR3 is TGTGCCAGCAGCCAAGGGGACAGGTCCTCCTACGAGCAGTACTTC. It codes for CASSQGDRSSYEQYF. V and J are TRBV2 and TRBJ2-7, with 8 bases fitting TRBD1. Unmatched junction bases numbered 7, after V lost 6 bases and J lost 0 bases. CDR1 and CDR2 (germline): SNHLY, FYNNEI. This CDR3 is 15 amino acids long.

J is TRBJ1-5 and V is TRBV6-6; D unresolved. The length of the CDR3 is 13 residues. Per germline, CDR1 MNHNY and CDR2 SVGAGI (reference sequence). Trimming stripped 5 bases from V and 3 bases from J, with 8 bases between. The CDR3 loop reads CASSPYLNQPQHF. The CDR3 nucleotides read TGTGCCAGCAGTCCCTATCTCAATCAGCCCCAGCATTTT.

The chain employs TRBV5-8 and TRBJ1-1, with unresolved D. Between the trimmed V and J ends, which lost 3 bases and 2 bases, there was a span of 8 bases. CDR3 size: 13 residues. Germline CDR1 reads SGHTS; CDR2 reads YDEGEE. The CDR3 region has the DNA TGTGCCAGCAGCTACGAGCTCAACACTGAAGCTTTCTTT. Encoded protein: CASSYELNTEAFF.

The rearrangement links TRBV6-5 to TRBJ2-2; 7 positions match TRBD2. The V segment lost 5 bases and the J segment 6 bases; nucleotides outside the gene matches: 6. The CDR3 runs 14 residues. The germline gives CDR1 MNHEY, CDR2 SVGAGI. This chain's CDR3 is CASSRDYEAGELFF. DNA of the CDR3: TGTGCCAGCAGTCGGGACTATGAGGCCGGGGAGCTGTTTTTT.

The genes are TRBV5-6 and TRBJ1-4; the D gene is possibly TRBD1 (5 bases). The CDR3 contains 16 residues. Looked up from germline, CDR1 is SGHDT and CDR2 is YYEEEE. Trimming stripped 3 bases from V and 4 bases from J, with 16 bases between. The CDR3 spells CASSWGGFGGNEKLFF. CDR3 nucleotide sequence: TGTGCCAGCAGCTGGGGGGGTTTCGGAGGTAATGAAAAACTGTTTTTT.

V is TRBV6-5 and J is TRBJ1-1, with 9 bases lining up with TRBD1. V lost 8 bases to trimming and J lost 5 bases; unmatched junction nucleotides: 6. The CDR3 consists of 13 residues. CDR1 and CDR2 (germline): MNHEY, SVGAGI. CDR3 region: CASEDRGGTEAFF. The CDR3, as DNA: TGTGCCAGCGAAGACAGGGGGGGGACTGAAGCTTTCTTT.

Points on this clone: One end of the junction is discordant with germline, which a read error may explain. The rearrangement uses TRBV9 and TRBJ1-2, with D unresolved. Germline-derived CDR1 and CDR2 are SGDLS and YYNGEE. The CDR3 spans 16 residues. The CDR3 spells CASTVTPTSPEYGYTF. CDR3 in DNA: TGTGCCAGCACCGTAACCCCTACAAGTCCGGAGTATGGCTACACCTTC.

The chain is built from TRBV27 and TRBJ1-2; the D is unclear. Germline CDR1 and CDR2: MNHEY and SMNVEV (reference sequence). V gave up 5 bases and J gave up 6 bases, with 16 bases separating them. The CDR3 is made up of 14 amino acids. DNA of the CDR3: TGTGCCAGCAGTCCTATGACAAGGATTGATGGCTACACCTTC. It is translated as CASSPMTRIDGYTF.

The J gene is TRBJ2-3, the V gene TRBV14, with no clear D. Trimming took 1 base from V and 5 from J, leaving 13 bases between them. This CDR3 has 15 amino acids. Per the germline V gene, CDR1 is SGHDN and CDR2 is FVKESK. The CDR3 reads CASSQGLAIGDTQYF. The CDR3 nucleotides are TGTGCCAGCAGCCAAGGACTCGCGATTGGAGATACGCAGTATTTT.

J is TRBJ2-3 and V is TRBV6-1, with a tentative D call TRBD2 (6 bases). The length of the CDR3 is 15 residues. Trimming left V 1 base short and J 1 base short, with 9 bases between. The germline V gene encodes CDR1 MNHNS and CDR2 SASEGT. The CDR3 is CASSEGRARTDTQYF. The CDR3 nucleotides read TGTGCCAGCAGTGAAGGGAGGGCACGCACAGATACGCAGTATTTT.

This clone has a handful of counts. V gene TRBV29-1 combines with J gene TRBJ2-6; TRBD1 matches at 7 bases. Germline V gene data show CDR1 as SQVTM and CDR2 as ANQGSEA. Trimming removed 6 bases from V and 1 base from J; junction bases left unmatched: 0. The CDR3 consists of 13 residues. CDR3 sequence: CSVQGSGANVLTF. DNA for the CDR3: TGCAGCGTACAGGGGTCTGGGGCCAACGTCCTGACTTTC.

The chain combines TRBV7-6 with TRBJ2-2, with TRBD1 identical over 11 bases. The V gene end was trimmed by 7 bases and the J gene end by 2 bases; junction bases not matched to a gene: 6. Germline V gene lookup returns CDR1 SGHVS and CDR2 FNYEAQ. The CDR3 is 16 amino acids. CDR3 sequence: CASTRTGGSNTGELFF. Here the CDR3 DNA reads TGTGCCAGCACCCGGACAGGGGGCTCCAACACCGGGGAGCTGTTTTTT.

CDR3 loop: CASSPSTDEKLFF. The DNA for the CDR3 is TGTGCCAGCAGCCCTTCTACAGATGAAAAACTGTTTTTT. The chain combines TRBV11-3 with TRBJ1-4; no firm D call. The germline V gene encodes CDR1 SGHNT and CDR2 YENEEA. V was pared by 5 bases and J by 6 bases, with 10 bases between. CDR3 length: 13 amino acids. The whole variable domain, filled in from reference TRBV11-3 and TRBJ1-4, reads EAGVVQSPRYKIIEKKQPVAFWCNPISGHNTLYWYLQNLGQGPELLIRYENEEAVDDSQLPKDRFSAERLKGVDSTLKIQPAELGDSAVYLCASSPSTDEKLFFGSGTQLSVL.

The chain couples TRBV11-2 to TRBJ2-4, with D tentatively TRBD1 (6 bases). V lost 1 base and J 0 bases, leaving 7 bases between the germline ends. This CDR3 is 15 amino acids long. Germline V gives CDR1 SGHAT, CDR2 FQNNGV. The CDR3 coding sequence is TGTGCCAGCAGCTTAGCAGGGGTAGCCAAAAACATTCAGTACTTC. It specifies CASSLAGVAKNIQYF. The full variable domain, its missing parts supplied by reference TRBV11-2 and TRBJ2-4, is EAGVAQSPRYKIIEKRQSVAFWCNPISGHATLYWYQQILGQGPKLLIQFQNNGVVDDSQLPKDRFSAERLKGVDSTLKIQPAKLEDSAVYLCASSLAGVAKNIQYFGAGTRLSVL.

This rearrangement joins TRBV7-8 to TRBJ1-6; 8 nucleotides align to TRBD1. The CDR3 covers 15 residues. Germline V CDR1 and CDR2: SGHVS, FQNEAQ. V shed 4 bases, J shed 6 bases, and the junction held 5 bases outside the gene matches. CDR3 DNA: TGTGCCAGCAGCTATGGACAGGGCGTTAATTCACCCCTCCACTTT. As protein: CASSYGQGVNSPLHF.

The rearrangement links TRBV5-6 to TRBJ2-1, with 12 nucleotides matching TRBD1. Germline V gene data show CDR1 as SGHDT and CDR2 as YYEEEE. The length of the CDR3 is 18 residues. V shed 4 bases and J 9 bases; nucleotides not matched to a gene: 17. CDR3 in DNA: TGTGCCAGCAGCACCCGGGGGCCGGGACAGGGGGCGATGTTTGAGCAGTTCTTC. Its translation: CASSTRGPGQGAMFEQFF.

CDR3 sequence: CASSPWTGENTGELFF. CDR3 coding DNA: TGCGCCAGCAGCCCTTGGACAGGGGAGAACACCGGGGAGCTGTTTTTT. V gene TRBV4-1 combines with J gene TRBJ2-2; 9 positions agree with TRBD1. The CDR3 is made up of 16 amino acids. The germline CDR1 and CDR2 sequences are MGHRA and YSYEKL. J was trimmed by 1 base and V by 4 bases; bases with no gene match: 4.

This clone was seen only a few times. V and J are TRBV5-4 and TRBJ1-5; TRBD1 is a possible D gene (6 bases). CDR3 length equals 14 residues. CDR1 and CDR2 from the germline V gene are SGHNT and YYREEE (reference sequence). Trimming pared 4 bases from V and 4 bases from J, leaving 12 bases between. In DNA, the CDR3 is TGTGCCAGCAGCCTACAGGGTTTTAATCAGCCCCAGCATTTT. This sequence encodes CASSLQGFNQPQHF. Based on the CDR3 plus reference TRBV5-4 and TRBJ1-5, the full variable domain is ETGVTQSPTHLIKTRGQQVTLRCSSQSGHNTVSWYQQALGQGPQFIFQYYREEENGRGNFPPRFSGLQFPNYSSELNVNALELDDSALYLCASSLQGFNQPQHFGDGTRLSIL.

This chain joins TRBV5-1 and TRBJ1-4; 8 bases match TRBD1. Germline CDR1 reads SGHRS; CDR2 reads YFSETQ. V lost 3 bases to trimming and J lost 4 bases; unmatched junction nucleotides: 5. The CDR3 length is 15 residues. The CDR3 bases are TGCGCCAGCAGCTCCGGACAGGGACTTAATGAAAAACTGTTTTTT. This gives the protein CASSSGQGLNEKLFF. The full variable domain, with the rest looked up from reference TRBV5-1 and TRBJ1-4, is KAGVTQTPRYLIKTRGQQVTLSCSPISGHRSVSWYQQTPGQGLQFLFEYFSETQRNKGNFPGRFSGRQFSNSRSEMNVSTLELGDSALYLCASSSGQGLNEKLFFGSGTQLSVL.

The chain links TRBV11-1 to TRBJ2-5, with 7 positions matching TRBD1. This CDR3 is built from 15 residues. Unmatched junction bases numbered 6, after V lost 4 bases and J lost 1 base. Germline lookup yields CDR1 SGHAT and CDR2 FQDESV (reference sequence). CDR3 nucleotide sequence: TGTGCCAGCAGCTCCTCCCGGGACAGCCAAGAGACCCAGTACTTC. It yields the protein CASSSSRDSQETQYF. Supplemented by reference TRBV11-1 and TRBJ2-5, the full variable domain reads EAEVAQSPRYKITEKSQAVAFWCDPISGHATLYWYRQILGQGPELLVQFQDESVVDDSQLPKDRFSAERLKGVDSTLKIQPAELGDSAMYLCASSSSRDSQETQYFGPGTRLLVL.

The rearrangement uses TRBV5-4 and TRBJ1-1; TRBD1 matches 8 bases. Germline V gene data show CDR1 as SGHNT and CDR2 as YYREEE (reference sequence). CDR3 size: 12 residues. V lost 3 bases and J lost 8; bases outside the gene matches: 3. The CDR3 loop is CASSSGQAEAFF. Here the CDR3 DNA reads TGTGCCAGCAGCTCGGGACAGGCCGAAGCTTTCTTT.